One sample yielded the 2 T cell receptor beta chains listed below, sequenced in a study of blood T cell repertoires in COVID-19. Libraries were prepared by immunoSEQ multiplex PCR; TCRdb keeps only in-frame clonotypes and omits some of them. The table lists roughly 100,000 clones, over 65% of them singletons. The sequencing sample was made of peripheral blood. The receptors originated from a human donor in a cohort sampled during active COVID-19.

This clone has a single count. The chain carries TRBV13 and TRBJ2-2; unclear D gene. Trimming cost V 5 bases and J 1 base, with 2 bases left between them. This CDR3 has 12 amino acids. The germline V gene has CDR1 PRHDT and CDR2 FYEKMQ (reference sequence). The CDR3 reads CASSRNTGELFF. The CDR3 bases are TGTGCCAGCAGCCGGAACACCGGGGAGCTGTTTTTT.

The chain carries TRBV12-3 or TRBV12-4 and TRBJ1-1; D perhaps matches TRBD1 (5 bases). The length of the CDR3 is 13 residues. V was shortened by 6 bases and J by 1 base, with 9 bases between the two germline ends. The DNA for the CDR3 is TGTGCCAGCAGCCGCACAGGGAACACTGAAGCTTTCTTT. Its protein product is CASSRTGNTEAFF.